This TCR beta chain was observed in a study of blood T cell repertoires in COVID-19. Study context: The origin of the acute and convalescent COVID-19 samples was the United States, Italy and Spain. The cDNA or gDNA used as material had been derived from T cells, B-cell-depleted T cells, or PBMCs.

CDR1 and CDR2 (germline): SGHNT, YENEEA. The CDR3 is made up of 15 amino acids. V was trimmed by 2 bases and J by 2 bases, leaving 11 bases between them. The table came from immunoSEQ multiplex PCR; TCRdb's copy has only in-frame clones and leaves some out. Among approximately 260,000 clones listed, around 87% were seen once. Recruitment covered about two dozen US areas and drew participants whose ages spanned about 18 to 95 years. Participant-reported clinical history was the basis for cohort assignment. The sample was PBMCs or T cells enriched from blood (not recorded which). This sequence was found in a woman aged 35 to 49 with acute COVID-19. The chain recombines TRBV11-3 with TRBJ2-3; D is undetermined. CDR3 loop: CASSLTGFYTDTQYF. In DNA, the CDR3 is TGTGCCAGCAGCTTAACCGGGTTTTACACAGATACGCAGTATTTT.